This T cell receptor (beta chain) was captured in a study of OX40 agonist ivuxolimab in advanced cancers. The protocol was immunoSEQ multiplex PCR, while the TCRdb copy is restricted to in-frame clones and leaves out a portion. The sample records about 67,000 clones, around 85% being singletons. This TCR was sampled from an adult with an advanced solid tumor such as melanoma, head and neck, liver or kidney cancer. Sequences were derived from CD4+ or CD8+ T cells sorted from blood, sampled in a trial of the OX40 agonist ivuxolimab.

The CDR3 coding sequence is TGTGCCAGCAGAGGCGGGGGATCAGGAAACACCATATATTTT. It codes for CASRGGGSGNTIYF. This sequence joins TRBV7-9 and TRBJ1-3; D perhaps matches TRBD1 (5 bases). Germline assignment: CDR1 SEHNR and CDR2 FQNEAQ (reference sequence). The V end lost 6 bases, the J end lost 4 bases, and 13 bases lay between the germline ends. CDR3 length: 14 amino acids. Filled out from reference TRBV7-9 and TRBJ1-3, the complete variable domain reads DTGVSQNPRHKITKRGQNVTFRCDPISEHNRLYWYRQTLGQGPEFLTYFQNEAQLEKSRLLSDRFSAERPKGSFSTLEIQRTEQGDSAMYLCASRGGGSGNTIYFGEGSWLTVV.